The 22 T cell receptor beta chains below were found in one sample sequenced in a study of cytomegalovirus exposure and HLA in healthy donors. Libraries were prepared by immunoSEQ multiplex PCR; TCRdb keeps only in-frame clonotypes and omits some of them. The sample yields approximately 270,000 clones, about 90% seen once. The specimen was PBMCs. The receptor set was obtained from a man younger than 35 in good health and CMV-seropositive.

This chain connects TRBV4-1 to TRBJ2-1; D possibly uses TRBD1 or TRBD2 (5 bases each). There are 14 residues in the CDR3. Trimming cost V 3 bases and J 4 bases, with 10 bases left between them. Germline V lookup: CDR1 MGHRA, CDR2 YSYEKL. As DNA, the CDR3 is TGCGCCAGCAGCCACCCAGGGAGTTACAATGAGCAGTTCTTC. Translation gives CASSHPGSYNEQFF.

V is TRBV7-8 and J is TRBJ2-3; 11 nucleotides line up with TRBD2. CDR1 SGHVS and CDR2 FQNEAQ come from the germline V gene. The length of the CDR3 is 16 residues. The V and J ends lost 6 bases and 6 bases, in that order; junction bases with no gene match: 11. This CDR3 is CASSFKLAGVADTQYF. In DNA, the CDR3 is TGTGCCAGCAGTTTTAAACTAGCGGGAGTGGCGGATACGCAGTATTTT.

This clone was seen a handful of times. This chain joins TRBV6-5 and TRBJ2-7; a weak D match, TRBD2 (5 bases). Trimming took 5 bases from V and 3 from J, leaving 5 bases between them. The CDR3 sequence is 11 residues long. Germline assignment: CDR1 MNHEY and CDR2 SVGAGI. The CDR3 DNA follows: TGTGCCAGCAGTCGGGGCTACGAGCAGTACTTC. Residues: CASSRGYEQYF.

This clone was found once. The V gene is TRBV30, the J gene TRBJ2-1; D is perhaps TRBD2 (5 bases). The CDR3 is 16 amino acids. The V end was cut by 0 bases, the J end by 5 bases, with 17 bases between. Germline CDR1 reads GTSNPN; CDR2 reads SVGIG (reference sequence). CDR3 coding DNA: TGTGCCTGGAGTGTACTGAGCGGAGGCTTACACAATGAGCAGTTCTTC. Its translation is CAWSVLSGGLHNEQFF.

The chain combines TRBV27 with TRBJ2-1; the D gene is possibly TRBD2 (5 bases). Between the trimmed V and J ends, which lost 5 bases and 4 bases, there was a span of 21 bases. The CDR3 runs to 17 residues. Germline lookup yields CDR1 MNHEY and CDR2 SMNVEV (reference sequence). CDR3 sequence (DNA): TGTGCCAGCAGTCCGTCATTTGGCAGCGGAGATTACAATGAGCAGTTCTTC. Amino acid sequence: CASSPSFGSGDYNEQFF.

The chain employs TRBV7-9 and TRBJ2-7; 11 bases are shared with TRBD1. The CDR3 is made up of 14 amino acids. V lost 4 bases and J lost 5; bases outside the gene matches: 4. The V gene's germline CDR1 is SEHNR and CDR2 FQNEAQ (reference sequence). The CDR3 DNA is TGTGCCAGCAGCTGGGGACAGGGGGTCCACGAGCAGTACTTC. Its protein product is CASSWGQGVHEQYF.

The V call is TRBV16, the J call TRBJ1-3; D ambiguous. Trimming removed 3 bases from V and 0 bases from J, with 6 bases in between. Germline CDR1 reads KGHSY; CDR2 reads FQNENV. The CDR3 is made up of 14 amino acids. CDR3 bases: TGTGCCAGCAGCCAGAAAAGCTCTGGAAACACCATATATTTT. It translates to CASSQKSSGNTIYF.

The V and J genes are TRBV4-1 and TRBJ2-7; no clear D. The germline V gene has CDR1 MGHRA and CDR2 YSYEKL. The CDR3 has 15 amino acids. The V end was cut by 0 bases, the J end by 4 bases, with 13 bases between. CDR3 nucleotide sequence: TGCGCCAGCAGCCAAGATCGTTGGGTAGGATACGAGCAGTACTTC. This translates into CASSQDRWVGYEQYF.

This clone occurred once. The chain uses TRBV19 and TRBJ1-5; 11 nucleotides line up with TRBD1. V was clipped by 2 bases and J by 5 bases; unmatched bases: 5. The germline CDR1 and CDR2 sequences are LNHDA and SQIVND (reference sequence). The CDR3 runs 16 residues. The CDR3 spells CASSIRTGGEYQPQHF. The CDR3 coding sequence is TGTGCCAGTAGTATAAGGACAGGGGGCGAATATCAGCCCCAGCATTTT. Full variable domain (outside the CDR3, taken from reference TRBV19 and TRBJ1-5): DGGITQSPKYLFRKEGQNVTLSCEQNLNHDAMYWYRQDPGQGLRLIYYSQIVNDFQKGDIAEGYSVSREKKESFPLTVTSAQKNPTAFYLCASSIRTGGEYQPQHFGDGTRLSIL.

The V and J genes are TRBV5-1 and TRBJ1-3; 9 bases are a match to TRBD1. This CDR3 has 15 residues. V lost 0 bases and J lost 6; bases outside the gene matches: 4. Germline CDR1 SGHRS, CDR2 YFSETQ. CDR3 nucleotides: TGCGCCAGCAGCTTGGGTACAGGGGGCGAAAACACCATATATTTT. Protein: CASSLGTGGENTIYF. The whole variable domain, remainder taken from reference TRBV5-1 and TRBJ1-3, is KAGVTQTPRYLIKTRGQQVTLSCSPISGHRSVSWYQQTPGQGLQFLFEYFSETQRNKGNFPGRFSGRQFSNSRSEMNVSTLELGDSALYLCASSLGTGGENTIYFGEGSWLTVV.

The chain has TRBV29-1 and TRBJ2-1; TRBD1 agrees at 8 bases. There are 12 residues in the CDR3. Germline V CDR1 and CDR2: SQVTM, ANQGSEA. V gave up 5 bases and J gave up 6 bases; unmatched junction bases: 3. Here the CDR3 reads CSVMTGVNEQFF. CDR3 nucleotides: TGCAGCGTTATGACAGGGGTCAATGAGCAGTTCTTC.

The V call is TRBV30, the J call TRBJ2-3, with 10 positions matching TRBD2. This CDR3 region has 16 residues. V was pared by 0 bases and J by 4 bases, with 7 bases of the junction left unmatched. Germline CDR1 GTSNPN, CDR2 SVGIG (reference sequence). The CDR3: CAWSVSLAGGADTQYF. The CDR3 nucleotides read TGTGCCTGGAGTGTCTCCTTAGCGGGAGGAGCAGATACGCAGTATTTT.

This clone appeared once. The CDR3 sequence is CATSREWGSNEKLFF. The CDR3, as DNA: TGTGCCACCAGCAGAGAGTGGGGGAGTAATGAAAAACTGTTTTTT. V is TRBV15 and J is TRBJ1-4; a weak D match, TRBD1 (5 bases). This CDR3 has 15 residues. CDR1 and CDR2 (germline): LNHNV, YYDKDF (reference sequence). The germline V and J ends were trimmed by 0 bases and 4 bases, with 9 bases remaining between them.

The chain joins TRBV18 to TRBJ2-7, with D perhaps TRBD1 (6 bases). The CDR3 runs 17 residues. Deletions cut 1 base from V and 3 bases from J, with 19 bases between. The germline V gene has CDR1 KGHSH and CDR2 LQKENI. This CDR3 reads CASSPRGFGQSYYEQYF. CDR3 DNA: TGTGCCAGCTCACCACGGGGCTTTGGACAGAGCTACTACGAGCAGTACTTC.

The chain uses TRBV27 and TRBJ1-2; possible D gene TRBD1, 6 bases. There are 14 residues in the CDR3. The V end was cut by 5 bases, the J end by 6 bases, with 16 bases between. Per germline, CDR1 MNHEY and CDR2 SMNVEV (reference sequence). CDR3 nucleotides: TGTGCCAGCAGTCCTGTGGGGGCGGACGATGGCTACACCTTC. It translates to CASSPVGADDGYTF.

The chain carries TRBV7-9 and TRBJ2-7; a possible D gene is TRBD1 (6 bases). The germline V gene encodes CDR1 SEHNR and CDR2 FQNEAQ (reference sequence). V gave up 2 bases and J gave up 1 base, with 15 bases separating them. This CDR3 contains 16 residues. For the CDR3, the DNA is TGTGCCAGCAGCTTATCAGGGGCCAGGGCGTCCTACGAGCAGTACTTC. Translating gives CASSLSGARASYEQYF. Looking up the rest from reference TRBV7-9 and TRBJ2-7 gives the full variable domain: DTGVSQNPRHKITKRGQNVTFRCDPISEHNRLYWYRQTLGQGPEFLTYFQNEAQLEKSRLLSDRFSAERPKGSFSTLEIQRTEQGDSAMYLCASSLSGARASYEQYFGPGTRLTVT.

The rearrangement links TRBV7-3 to TRBJ1-1, with no clear D. Germline V gene lookup returns CDR1 SGHTA and CDR2 FQGTGA. V lost 5 bases, J lost 3 bases, and 10 bases lay in between. There are 13 residues in the CDR3. The CDR3 sequence is CASSLEPYTEAFF. The DNA for the CDR3 is TGTGCCAGCAGCCTCGAACCCTACACTGAAGCTTTCTTT.

This rearrangement joins TRBV27 to TRBJ1-5, with 7 bases matching TRBD1. The CDR3 is made up of 15 amino acids. V gave up 7 bases and J gave up 6 bases; unmatched junction bases: 12. Germline assignment: CDR1 MNHEY and CDR2 SMNVEV (reference sequence). CDR3 loop: CASKALGRDSQPQHF. CDR3 nucleotide sequence: TGTGCCAGCAAAGCACTGGGGCGGGACAGTCAGCCCCAGCATTTT.

The V and J genes are TRBV9 and TRBJ2-1; D unclear. Germline V lookup: CDR1 SGDLS, CDR2 YYNGEE. V was trimmed by 0 bases and J by 10 bases, leaving 20 bases between them. This CDR3 comprises 16 residues. The CDR3 protein is CASSVAPGPGFGEQFF. CDR3 sequence (DNA): TGTGCCAGCAGCGTAGCCCCAGGCCCCGGTTTTGGAGAGCAGTTCTTC. Supplemented by reference TRBV9 and TRBJ2-1, the full variable domain reads DSGVTQTPKHLITATGQRVTLRCSPRSGDLSVYWYQQSLDQGLQFLIQYYNGEERAKGNILERFSAQQFPDLHSELNLSSLELGDSALYFCASSVAPGPGFGEQFFGPGTRLTVL.

J is TRBJ1-2 and V is TRBV4-1; tentatively, D is TRBD1 (5 bases). The ends were cut back, 2 bases at V and 1 base at J, with 5 bases in the middle. The CDR3 sequence is 13 residues long. Germline CDR1 is MGHRA and CDR2 is YSYEKL. The CDR3 here is CASSQQGNYGYTF. CDR3 nucleotides: TGCGCCAGCAGCCAACAGGGTAACTATGGCTACACCTTC.

Worth noting for this clone: The sample carries other DNA sequences with the same CDR3. This chain links TRBV9 with TRBJ2-7; TRBD1 agrees at 9 bases. The V gene end was trimmed by 0 bases and the J gene end by 3 bases; junction bases not matched to a gene: 4. Germline V gene data show CDR1 as SGDLS and CDR2 as YYNGEE. The CDR3 length is 15 residues. Written as DNA, the CDR3 is TGTGCCAGCAGCGTAGCCCCGGGACAGGGCTACGAGCAGTACTTC. Protein sequence: CASSVAPGQGYEQYF.

Regarding this clone: The junction and the germline gene differ at one end; a read error may be behind it. The V and J genes are TRBV27 and TRBJ2-7; D might be TRBD1 (6 bases). CDR3 length equals 14 residues. Germline CDR1 reads MNHEY; CDR2 reads SMNVEV (reference sequence). CDR3 coding DNA: TGTGCCAGTAGTTGGGGGACACCCTCCTACGAGCAGTACTTC. Translated: CASSWGTPSYEQYF.